The present TCR beta chain was sequenced within a study of Ad26.COV2.S vaccination and SARS-CoV-2 variants. Germline CDR1 is MDHEN and CDR2 is SYDVKM. This CDR3 spans 14 amino acids. V lost 5 bases, J lost 7 bases, and 18 bases lay in between. Assay used: immunoSEQ multiplex PCR; TCRdb lists only in-frame clones, some missing. The repertoire includes roughly 460,000 clones, roughly nine tenths of them detected once, and roughly 1.7% sits in the top ten. Treatment reported: over 15 received Ad26.COV2.S at low or high dose, single or two shots; 5 received placebo; per-sample allocation not given. Sampling happened 63 days after the first vaccine or placebo injection. An Ad26 vector that expressed Wuhan-strain SARS-CoV-2 spike constituted the vaccine.

Sequenced here: peripheral blood, sampled in a trial of Ad26.COV2.S vaccine versus placebo. The receptor was isolated from a person aged 18-65 years who received the Ad26.COV2.S COVID-19 vaccine or a placebo. This sequence joins TRBV28 and TRBJ2-7; no reliable D call. CDR3 loop: CASSPHPSPGEQYF. The CDR3 DNA reads TGTGCCAGCAGTCCGCACCCCTCCCCCGGGGAGCAGTACTTC.